This T cell receptor beta chain was found in a study of blood T cell repertoires in COVID-19. In the study overall: In each case, the material was cDNA or gDNA derived from T cells, B-cell-depleted T cells, or PBMCs.

Original methodology: How many nucleated cells were present was estimated from reference gene primer amplification. The repertoire was sequenced with immunoSEQ multiplex PCR; TCRdb's copy has only in-frame clones and lacks some. V and J calls and clone size are those listed in that table; D and trimming were worked out from the DNA. The sample records 110,000 to 150,000 clones, around 88% being singletons. The CDR3 extends over 15 amino acids. Germline CDR1 is SGHTA and CDR2 is FQGTGA. Trimming pared 4 bases from V and 1 base from J, leaving 13 bases between. This TCR derives from an older woman with acute or convalescent COVID-19. The V and J genes are TRBV7-3 and TRBJ1-1; D is unclear. Sequenced sample: peripheral blood. Here the CDR3 DNA reads TGTGCCAGCAGCTCCGCGCCCTCCCAGAACACTGAAGCTTTCTTT. Translating it yields CASSSAPSQNTEAFF.